These 13 T cell receptor beta chains were sequenced from one sample in a study of CD8+CD57+ T cells in acquired aplastic anemia. The template used for profiling TCR beta VDJ and CDR3 was genomic DNA. Each CDR3 protein is one row after TCRdb ran MiXCR on the reads. The sample lists tens of thousands of distinct CDR3 sequences, 76% occurring once. Sequencing was performed on sorted CD4+, CD8+, or CD8+CD57+ T cells (not recorded which) from PBMCs. These receptors were obtained from a human donor in good health, serving as a control.

The gene calls are TRBV7-9 and TRBJ2-7; D is unresolved. V was pared by 1 base and J by 7 bases, with 11 bases between. The CDR3 runs 13 residues. Looked up from germline, CDR1 is SEHNR and CDR2 is FQNEAQ (reference sequence). The CDR3 sequence: CASSLEGLGEQYF. The CDR3, as DNA: TGTGCCAGCAGCTTAGAAGGTTTAGGGGAGCAGTACTTC.

This clonotype turned up a few times. This chain links TRBV24-1 with TRBJ2-1; D is unclear. Trimming stripped 10 bases from V and 3 bases from J, with 9 bases between. Looked up from germline, CDR1 is KGHDR and CDR2 is SFDVKD. This CDR3 is 12 amino acids long. The CDR3: CATRDGYNEQFF. CDR3 DNA sequence: TGTGCCACTCGCGACGGCTACAATGAGCAGTTCTTC.

In this sample, this clonotype turned up a few times. The V gene is TRBV29-1, the J gene TRBJ1-1; perhaps TRBD1 as D (5 bases). In germline, CDR1 is SQVTM, CDR2 ANQGSEA. V was cut by 6 bases and J by 5 bases, with 25 bases left in between. The CDR3 sequence is 16 residues long. This chain's CDR3 is CSVLGGPRGEGTEAFF. Written as DNA, the CDR3 is TGCAGCGTCCTCGGGGGACCAAGGGGAGAGGGGACTGAAGCTTTCTTT. Full variable domain (missing parts from reference TRBV29-1 and TRBJ1-1): SAVISQKPSRDICQRGTSLTIQCQVDSQVTMMFWYRQQPGQSLTLIATANQGSEATYESGFVIDKFPISRPNLTFSTLTVSNMSPEDSSIYLCSVLGGPRGEGTEAFFGQGTRLTVV.

By share, this clonotype ranks as medium-sized. V and J are TRBV4-1 and TRBJ2-7; 7 bases fit TRBD1. V lost 4 bases, J lost 1 base, and 4 bases stayed unmatched. Germline V lookup: CDR1 MGHRA, CDR2 YSYEKL. CDR3 size: 14 residues. CDR3 bases: TGCGCCAGCAGCCCCGGACAGGCTTCCTACGAGCAGTACTTC. It codes for CASSPGQASYEQYF.

The gene calls are TRBV5-1 and TRBJ2-7; 10 nucleotides match TRBD1. Losses at the gene ends were 0 bases for V and 3 bases for J; bases not matched to a gene: 3. The CDR3 has 15 amino acids. The V gene's germline CDR1 is SGHRS and CDR2 YFSETQ. As DNA, the CDR3 is TGCGCCAGCAGCTTGGGACAGGGGGCAGTCTACGAGCAGTACTTC. Its translation: CASSLGQGAVYEQYF.

Sample share makes this clonotype medium-sized (0.01 to 0.1%). The V call is TRBV6-5, the J call TRBJ2-1; unclear D gene. The CDR3 spans 13 residues. V lost 6 bases and J lost 2, with 8 bases in between. The germline V gene encodes CDR1 MNHEY and CDR2 SVGAGI. CDR3: CASSNSAYNEQFF. CDR3 in DNA: TGTGCCAGCAGCAATTCAGCCTACAATGAGCAGTTCTTC.

This rearrangement joins TRBV25-1 to TRBJ1-2; 11 positions agree with TRBD1. This CDR3 comprises 14 residues. Trimming cost V 6 bases and J 2 bases; bases outside gene matches: 2. Germline V gene data show CDR1 as MGHDK and CDR2 as SYGVNS. CDR3 in DNA: TGTGCCAGCAGGGGGACAGGGGGGAACTATGGCTACACCTTC. Protein product: CASRGTGGNYGYTF.

This clonotype was counted once. The chain has TRBV19 and TRBJ1-5; 7 bases are a match to TRBD1. Germline V lookup: CDR1 LNHDA, CDR2 SQIVND (reference sequence). Trimming removed 4 bases from V and 5 bases from J; junction bases left unmatched: 2. The CDR3 consists of 13 residues. The CDR3 region is CASSRQGHQPQHF. As DNA, the CDR3 is TGTGCCAGTAGTAGACAGGGCCATCAGCCCCAGCATTTT.

This chain connects TRBV29-1 to TRBJ2-7; D possibly corresponds to TRBD1 (6 bases). Germline assignment: CDR1 SQVTM and CDR2 ANQGSEA. Trimming removed 6 bases at V and 6 bases at J, with 12 bases between. This CDR3 has 11 residues. The CDR3 spells CSVYLGGEQYF. CDR3 nucleotides: TGCAGCGTATACTTAGGGGGCGAGCAGTACTTC.

The sample holds one count of this clonotype. The rearrangement uses TRBV11-3 and TRBJ1-2; 9 bases align to TRBD1. The CDR3 consists of 15 residues. The trim removed 1 base at V and 2 bases at J, leaving 2 bases unmatched. From germline, CDR1 is SGHNT and CDR2 YENEEA. Here the CDR3 DNA reads TGTGCCAGCAGCTTAGGAGACAGGGGGAACTATGGCTACACCTTC. It codes for CASSLGDRGNYGYTF.

The gene calls are TRBV15 and TRBJ2-3; possible D gene TRBD2, 7 bases. There are 15 residues in the CDR3. Looked up from germline, CDR1 is LNHNV and CDR2 is YYDKDF (reference sequence). Trimming removed 0 bases at V and 4 bases at J, with 11 bases between. The CDR3 protein is CATSREAGAPDTQYF. The CDR3 DNA sequence: TGTGCCACCAGCAGAGAGGCGGGGGCCCCAGATACGCAGTATTTT.

The chain carries TRBV11-1 and TRBJ2-1, with TRBD2 matching over 9 bases. The CDR3 totals 15 residues. The trim removed 5 bases at V and 8 bases at J, leaving 10 bases unmatched. CDR1 and CDR2 (germline): SGHAT, FQDESV (reference sequence). This CDR3 reads CASSPPGLATDEQFF. In DNA, the CDR3 is TGTGCCAGCAGCCCCCCGGGACTAGCTACCGATGAGCAGTTCTTC.

This clonotype was observed a few times. This chain uses TRBV24-1 with TRBJ1-1; D unclear. This CDR3 spans 13 amino acids. The germline V and J ends were trimmed by 1 base and 12 bases, with 14 bases remaining between them. Germline CDR1 and CDR2: KGHDR and SFDVKD. In DNA, the CDR3 is TGTGCCACCAGTGATTTCGACAAGGCGGAAACTTTCTTT. Protein product: CATSDFDKAETFF.